Listed below are T cell receptor beta chains from one sample, sequenced in a study of blood T cell repertoires in COVID-19. This table comes from immunoSEQ multiplex PCR, and its TCRdb copy is limited to in-frame clones, with some not included. In the table there are about 120,000 clones, 90% of which are singletons. The sequenced sample was peripheral blood. Receptors were obtained from a woman in her sixties or seventies with COVID-19, enrolled during active disease. The CDR3 runs from the conserved cysteine through the conserved F or W. A D gene is named only where the DNA matches it firmly. Expanded clones are given a class, and other clones once, few, many or no size at all.

v_call	d_call	clone_size	j_call	cdr3_nt	cdr3_aa
TRBV5-8	TRBD2	-	TRBJ2-3	TGTGCCCGAGGAACTAGCGGGGGGTCCAGCACAGATACGCAGTATTTT	CARGTSGGSSTDTQYF
TRBV19	TRBD1	-	TRBJ2-3	TGTGCCAGTAGTGTAACAGGGGGCGTCACAGATACGCAGTATTTT	CASSVTGGVTDTQYF
TRBV5-1	-	-	TRBJ1-6	TGCGCCAGCAGGAACGAGGTGAGGAATTCACCCCTCCACTTT	CASRNEVRNSPLHF
TRBV5-4	-	-	TRBJ2-1	TGTGCCAGCAGCTTGGCTGGAGGGGGCCTTTACAATGAGCAGTTCTTC	CASSLAGGGLYNEQFF
TRBV19	-	-	TRBJ1-4	TGTGCCAGTAGTCTAACCCCACTACAGGGAAGGGGTGAAAAACTGTTTTTT	CASSLTPLQGRGEKLFF
TRBV7-9	-	few	TRBJ1-5	TGTGCCAGCAGCTTAGGGCTGAGGAATCAGCCCCAGCATTTT	CASSLGLRNQPQHF
TRBV2	-	-	TRBJ1-5	TGTGCCAGCAGTCTGTTCTTGTATAGCAATCAGCCCCAGCATTTT	CASSLFLYSNQPQHF
TRBV9	-	-	TRBJ2-7	TGTGCCAGCAGCCCTCAGGCAGGGGCCTACGAGCAGTACTTC	CASSPQAGAYEQYF
TRBV4-1	TRBD1	-	TRBJ1-2	TGCGCCAGCAGCCACCCTCCGGGACAGGGGATGATGAGCTATGGCTACACCTTC	CASSHPPGQGMMSYGYTF
TRBV7-2	-	-	TRBJ2-7	TGTGCCAGCAGCTGGACTGGTTCCTACGAGCAGTACTTC	CASSWTGSYEQYF
TRBV6-5	TRBD1	-	TRBJ1-1	TGTGCCAGCAGATCGCCGGGACAGGGCATCACTGAAGCTTTCTTT	CASRSPGQGITEAFF
TRBV2	-	-	TRBJ1-6	TGTGCCAGCCGCCTTAGTCGACAGGAAAATTCACCCCTCCACTTT	CASRLSRQENSPLHF
TRBV6-5	TRBD1	once	TRBJ1-1	TGTGCCAGCATTCGGGACAGGGATTTCACTGAAGCTTTCTTT	CASIRDRDFTEAFF
TRBV5-4	-	-	TRBJ2-3	TGTGCCAGCAGCCTAGGACGGGGGGCCTACACAGATACGCAGTATTTT	CASSLGRGAYTDTQYF
TRBV7-9	TRBD2	-	TRBJ2-5	TGTGCCAGCAGCCCGAGCGGGGGGGCGGCAGAGACCCAGTACTTC	CASSPSGGAAETQYF
TRBV27	-	-	TRBJ1-5	TGTGCCAGCAGTTCCCAGGGAGGTCAGCCCCAGCATTTT	CASSSQGGQPQHF